The clone carrying this TCR beta chain occurred a few times. The V gene's germline CDR1 is SGDLS and CDR2 YYNGEE. The CDR3 length is 14 residues. V was shortened by 4 bases and J by 6 bases, with 17 bases between the two germline ends. As handled by the study authors: Amplified reference gene primers provided the basis for estimating nucleated cell counts. The protocol was immunoSEQ multiplex PCR, while the TCRdb copy is restricted to in-frame clones and leaves out a portion. That table supplies the V and J calls and clone size; D and trimming were determined from the DNA. The data contain some 220,000 clones, roughly nine tenths of them singletons. Living in about two dozen US areas, the participants were between roughly 18 and 90 years of age. The sample originates from a study of blood T cell repertoires in COVID-19. Study at large: Both acute and convalescent COVID-19 samples were obtained from the United States, Italy and Spain.

The genes are TRBV9 and TRBJ2-7; D is uncertain. Input material: PBMCs or T cells enriched from blood (not recorded which). This sequence was found in a woman in her late teens or twenties in a cohort exposed to, infected with or recovered from COVID-19 (not recorded which). The CDR3 reads CASSPRHESLEQYF. Here the CDR3 DNA reads TGTGCCAGCAGCCCCCGACACGAATCCCTCGAGCAGTACTTC. Combining the CDR3 with reference TRBV9 and TRBJ2-7 gives the whole variable domain DSGVTQTPKHLITATGQRVTLRCSPRSGDLSVYWYQQSLDQGLQFLIQYYNGEERAKGNILERFSAQQFPDLHSELNLSSLELGDSALYFCASSPRHESLEQYFGPGTRLTVT.